Sequencing of this TCR beta chain was carried out in a study of cytomegalovirus exposure and HLA in healthy donors. The PCR ran on 60 Vbeta and 13 Jbeta primers. Measured with immunoSEQ multiplex PCR; TCRdb has only the in-frame clones, and not every one. The sample shows over 85,000 clones, 7.5% to 8.5% of them seen only once. This clone was counted only a few times. The antigen is not known. The study, taken as a whole, reports: The number of N-insertions in an Asian-associated ancestry cluster was reportedly below the 666-donor mean in a later analysis.

Germline CDR1 and CDR2: SQVTM and ANQGSEA. The V end lost 6 bases, the J end lost 2 bases, and 10 bases lay between the germline ends. The CDR3 length is 13 residues. V and J are TRBV29-1 and TRBJ2-2; D is perhaps TRBD1 (5 bases). The sequence came from a man aged 50 or older in good health and CMV-seronegative. Sequencing input: PBMCs. CDR3 protein: CSVQGSNTGELFF. The CDR3 DNA is TGCAGCGTCCAGGGATCAAACACCGGGGAGCTGTTTTTT.